A selection of T cell receptor beta chains follows, all from one sample in a study of T-cell reconstitution after alpha-beta-depleted transplantation in children. TCRdb reprocessed the PCR reads with MiXCR, giving one entry per CDR3 protein. The table lists roughly 220,000 distinct CDR3 sequences, around 8.9% of them singletons. The sample here was PBMCs from the stem cell graft donor, taken from the stem cell graft. These TCRs come from a human donor who donated a stem cell graft to a child with SCID. CDR3s include the opening cysteine and the closing phenylalanine or tryptophan. Fields, in order: J gene, V gene, D gene, CDR3 length, clone size, CDR3 protein, CDR3 DNA. A D gene is named only where the DNA matches it firmly. Size is stated for part of the rows, as once, few or many counts, or as a class when the clone is expanded.

j_call: TRBJ1-4
v_call: TRBV7-2
d_call: TRBD1
cdr3_length: 15
clone_size: many
cdr3_aa: CASSPQTGVGEKLFF
cdr3_nt: TGTGCCAGCAGCCCCCAGACAGGGGTAGGGGAAAAACTGTTTTTT

j_call: TRBJ2-2
v_call: TRBV20-1
d_call: -
cdr3_length: 15
clone_size: many
cdr3_aa: CSARGDQGNTGELFF
cdr3_nt: TGCAGTGCTAGGGGGGATCAGGGCAACACCGGGGAGCTGTTTTTT

j_call: TRBJ2-5
v_call: TRBV10-3
d_call: -
cdr3_length: 14
clone_size: many
cdr3_aa: CAISEGGSRETQYF
cdr3_nt: TGTGCCATCAGTGAGGGGGGCTCAAGAGAGACCCAGTACTTC

j_call: TRBJ2-5
v_call: TRBV20-1
d_call: -
cdr3_length: 13
clone_size: many
cdr3_aa: CSARGSLQETQYF
cdr3_nt: TGCAGTGCTAGAGGGAGCCTCCAAGAGACCCAGTACTTC

j_call: TRBJ1-3
v_call: TRBV5-6
d_call: -
cdr3_length: 18
clone_size: many
cdr3_aa: CASSLVPTGLFGGNTIYF
cdr3_nt: TGTGCCAGCAGCTTGGTCCCTACCGGACTATTCGGTGGAAACACCATATATTTT

j_call: TRBJ1-1
v_call: TRBV7-9
d_call: -
cdr3_length: 15
clone_size: many
cdr3_aa: CASSSGEGWDTEAFF
cdr3_nt: TGTGCCAGCAGCTCAGGGGAGGGTTGGGACACTGAAGCTTTCTTT

j_call: TRBJ1-2
v_call: TRBV5-1
d_call: TRBD1
cdr3_length: 13
clone_size: many
cdr3_aa: CASSSTTGDGYTF
cdr3_nt: TGCGCCAGCAGCTCAACGACAGGGGACGGCTACACCTTC

j_call: TRBJ1-5
v_call: TRBV5-1
d_call: TRBD1
cdr3_length: 14
clone_size: few
cdr3_aa: CASSRRGQGQPQHF
cdr3_nt: TGCGCCAGCTCTCGAAGGGGGCAGGGTCAGCCCCAGCATTTT

j_call: TRBJ1-4
v_call: TRBV6-5
d_call: -
cdr3_length: 12
clone_size: many
cdr3_aa: CASSSPGGKLFF
cdr3_nt: TGTGCCAGCAGTTCTCCGGGGGGCAAACTGTTTTTT

j_call: TRBJ1-5
v_call: TRBV3-1
d_call: TRBD1
cdr3_length: 15
clone_size: many
cdr3_aa: CASSPGTGENQPQHF
cdr3_nt: TGTGCCAGCAGCCCCGGGACAGGGGAGAATCAGCCCCAGCATTTT

j_call: TRBJ1-2
v_call: TRBV5-4
d_call: -
cdr3_length: 14
clone_size: few
cdr3_aa: CASSLPQTNYGYTF
cdr3_nt: TGTGCCAGCAGCTTGCCTCAAACTAACTATGGCTACACCTTC

j_call: TRBJ1-1
v_call: TRBV3-1
d_call: -
cdr3_length: 16
clone_size: -
cdr3_aa: CASSQDWEGLNTEAFF
cdr3_nt: TGTGCCAGCAGCCAAGATTGGGAAGGTCTGAATACTGAAGCTTTCTTT

j_call: TRBJ2-2
v_call: TRBV11-2
d_call: TRBD1
cdr3_length: 17
clone_size: many
cdr3_aa: CASSTALTGAVTGELFF
cdr3_nt: TGTGCCAGCAGCACAGCCTTGACAGGGGCGGTCACCGGGGAGCTGTTTTTT

j_call: TRBJ1-1
v_call: TRBV5-5
d_call: TRBD1
cdr3_length: 14
clone_size: many
cdr3_aa: CASSGSGGRYEAFF
cdr3_nt: TGTGCCAGCAGCGGTTCAGGGGGCCGTTATGAAGCTTTCTTT

j_call: TRBJ1-2
v_call: TRBV7-2
d_call: -
cdr3_length: 14
clone_size: many
cdr3_aa: CASSFGTGAYGYTF
cdr3_nt: TGTGCCAGCAGCTTCGGGACGGGAGCTTATGGCTACACCTTC

j_call: TRBJ2-5
v_call: TRBV29-1
d_call: -
cdr3_length: 13
clone_size: many
cdr3_aa: CSVEERLWETQYF
cdr3_nt: TGCAGCGTTGAAGAACGGTTGTGGGAGACCCAGTACTTC

j_call: TRBJ2-7
v_call: TRBV7-8
d_call: -
cdr3_length: 17
clone_size: many
cdr3_aa: CASSVRTRTVSLYEQYF
cdr3_nt: TGTGCCAGCAGCGTACGGACCAGGACAGTGAGCCTCTACGAGCAGTACTTC

j_call: TRBJ2-3
v_call: TRBV28
d_call: -
cdr3_length: 12
clone_size: -
cdr3_aa: CASRHDLDTQYF
cdr3_nt: TGTGCCAGCAGGCACGATTTGGATACGCAGTATTTT

j_call: TRBJ1-2
v_call: TRBV20-1
d_call: TRBD1
cdr3_length: 15
clone_size: many
cdr3_aa: CSARDLWQGDYGYTF
cdr3_nt: TGCAGTGCTAGAGATCTTTGGCAGGGGGACTATGGCTACACCTTC

j_call: TRBJ2-1
v_call: TRBV7-9
d_call: -
cdr3_length: 15
clone_size: many
cdr3_aa: CASSLVGGFPNEQFF
cdr3_nt: TGTGCCAGCAGCTTAGTGGGAGGTTTTCCCAATGAGCAGTTCTTC

j_call: TRBJ2-7
v_call: TRBV14
d_call: -
cdr3_length: 16
clone_size: -
cdr3_aa: CASSQRSGTPSYEQYF
cdr3_nt: TGTGCCAGCAGCCAACGCTCAGGGACGCCTTCCTACGAGCAGTACTTC

j_call: TRBJ2-5
v_call: TRBV20-1
d_call: -
cdr3_length: 14
clone_size: many
cdr3_aa: CSASHQGSRETQYF
cdr3_nt: TGCAGTGCTAGCCACCAGGGAAGTAGGGAGACCCAGTACTTC

j_call: TRBJ1-6
v_call: TRBV5-1
d_call: -
cdr3_length: 15
clone_size: many
cdr3_aa: CASSLAGRNNSPLHF
cdr3_nt: TGCGCCAGCAGCTTGGCGGGGAGGAACAATTCACCCCTCCACTTT

j_call: TRBJ2-3
v_call: TRBV5-1
d_call: -
cdr3_length: 13
clone_size: many
cdr3_aa: CASIQVSTGTQYF
cdr3_nt: TGCGCCAGCATCCAAGTCTCCACTGGGACGCAGTATTTT

j_call: TRBJ2-1
v_call: TRBV5-1
d_call: TRBD1
cdr3_length: 19
clone_size: many
cdr3_aa: CASSLGIRDRAFNGGEQFF
cdr3_nt: TGCGCCAGCAGCTTGGGTATACGGGACAGGGCCTTCAATGGGGGTGAGCAGTTCTTC

j_call: TRBJ1-3
v_call: TRBV18
d_call: -
cdr3_length: 13
clone_size: many
cdr3_aa: CASSPNSGNTIYF
cdr3_nt: TGTGCCAGCTCACCTAACTCTGGAAACACCATATATTTT

j_call: TRBJ2-5
v_call: TRBV12-3/TRBV12-4
d_call: TRBD2
cdr3_length: 17
clone_size: many
cdr3_aa: CASSFRPSGGIQETQYF
cdr3_nt: TGTGCCAGCAGTTTTCGCCCTAGCGGAGGGATCCAAGAGACCCAGTACTTC

j_call: TRBJ2-3
v_call: TRBV20-1
d_call: TRBD2
cdr3_length: 14
clone_size: many
cdr3_aa: CSATGGPRTDTQYF
cdr3_nt: TGCAGTGCGACGGGGGGGCCTCGCACAGATACGCAGTATTTT

j_call: TRBJ1-6
v_call: TRBV12-3/TRBV12-4
d_call: -
cdr3_length: 16
clone_size: many
cdr3_aa: CASSPQGFGMLSPLHF
cdr3_nt: TGTGCCAGCAGTCCTCAGGGGTTTGGGATGCTATCACCCCTCCACTTT

j_call: TRBJ1-6
v_call: TRBV7-7
d_call: -
cdr3_length: 13
clone_size: many
cdr3_aa: CASSRGGNSPLHF
cdr3_nt: TGTGCCAGCAGTCGGGGAGGGAATTCACCCCTCCACTTT

j_call: TRBJ1-1
v_call: TRBV29-1
d_call: -
cdr3_length: 13
clone_size: many
cdr3_aa: CSVEDTWRTEAFF
cdr3_nt: TGCAGCGTTGAAGATACTTGGCGGACTGAAGCTTTCTTT